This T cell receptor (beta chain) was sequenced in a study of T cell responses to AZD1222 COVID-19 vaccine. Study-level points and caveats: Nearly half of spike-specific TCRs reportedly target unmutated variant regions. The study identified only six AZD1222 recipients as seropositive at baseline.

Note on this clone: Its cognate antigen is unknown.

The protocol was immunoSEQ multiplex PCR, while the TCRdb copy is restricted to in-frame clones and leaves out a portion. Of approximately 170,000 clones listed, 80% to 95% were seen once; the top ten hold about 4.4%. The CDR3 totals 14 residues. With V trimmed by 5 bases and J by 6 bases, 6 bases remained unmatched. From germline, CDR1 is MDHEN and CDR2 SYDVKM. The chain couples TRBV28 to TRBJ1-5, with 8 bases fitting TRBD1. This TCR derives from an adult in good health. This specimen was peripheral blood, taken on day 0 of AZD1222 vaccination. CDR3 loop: CASSPWTGTQPQHF. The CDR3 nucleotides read TGTGCCAGCAGTCCCTGGACAGGGACTCAGCCCCAGCATTTT.